This T cell receptor (beta chain) was observed in a study of response to subunit inactivated influenza vaccine (dated by TCRdb to 2016 to 2019). Study-wide context: To follow how T cells responded to a trivalent subunit inactivated influenza vaccine, the researchers relied on deep quantitative profiling of the T cell receptor repertoire.

A remark on this clonotype: Its antigen remains undetermined. One base away there is no much larger clone; base qualities are not given.

Results the study describes overall, beyond this receptor: According to the authors, only a limited number of new T cells may be recruited by each seasonal influenza vaccination.

Library method: RT-PCR. Sequenced using an Illumina HiSeq 2500. TCRdb passed the public sequencing reads through fastp at Q25 and MiXCR, retaining productive beta sequences. Each entry is one CDR3 protein sequence, shown with its most common DNA and genes. Within this sample are 530,000 or so distinct CDR3 sequences, with less than 30% of them counted one time only. Jointly, the top ten make up under 2.5% of the sample. The sequencing here drew on CD4+ T cells sorted from PBMCs, taken less than 6 days after vaccination. This TCR derives from a man aged 50 to 59 who received an inactivated influenza vaccine. Donor details come from another sample of the same person, matched by shared clones.

The nucleotide sequence is given as TGTGCCAGCAGCACCCTGGACCCGGCGGGGAATGAGCAGTTCTTC. Its translation reads: CASSTLDPAGNEQFF. The chain was built from TRBV21-1 and TRBJ2-1; the table gives TRBD1 as D, unverified against the DNA. TRBV21-1 counts as a pseudogene. The CDR3 runs 15 residues from the cysteine to the phenylalanine. Solely the CDR3 DNA is kept, with 45 bases framed from the first base.